This T cell receptor beta chain was observed in a study of follicular helper T cells after annual influenza vaccination. Findings of the study overall: Day 7 ICOS+CD38+ clones were most often found later in ICOS-CD38- cTfh cells.

Produced via immunoSEQ multiplex PCR; TCRdb's table is partial and in-frame only. The sample contains fewer than 5,000 clones, over 80% of which appear only once. Time point defined: 2014-2015 season, 7 days after vaccination. J was trimmed by 5 bases and V by 3 bases; bases with no gene match: 3. This CDR3 comprises 15 residues. The germline gives CDR1 KGHSH, CDR2 LQKENI. This clone was seen just once. The target antigen is unknown. The origin of this receptor is an adult who received the influenza vaccine. The rearrangement joins TRBV18 to TRBJ2-2; 10 bases fit TRBD1. The sequencing here drew on CXCR5- memory CD4+ T cells sorted from blood, taken 7 days after influenza vaccination. CDR3 loop: CASSPTGGTTGELFF. The CDR3, as DNA: TGTGCCAGCTCACCGACAGGGGGCACGACCGGGGAGCTGTTTTTT.